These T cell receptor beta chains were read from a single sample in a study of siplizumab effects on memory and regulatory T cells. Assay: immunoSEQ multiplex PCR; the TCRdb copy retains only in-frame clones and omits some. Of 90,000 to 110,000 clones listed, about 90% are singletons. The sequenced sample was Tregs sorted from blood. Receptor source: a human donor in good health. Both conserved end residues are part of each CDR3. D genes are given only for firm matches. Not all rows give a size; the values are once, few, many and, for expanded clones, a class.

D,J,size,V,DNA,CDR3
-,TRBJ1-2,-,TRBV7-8,TGTGCCAGCAGCCTTTACACCGATGGCTACACCTTC,CASSLYTDGYTF
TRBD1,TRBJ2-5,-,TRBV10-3,TGTGCCATCAGACGGGACAGTCAAGAGACCCAGTACTTC,CAIRRDSQETQYF
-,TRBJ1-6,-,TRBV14,TGTGCCAGCAGCCAAGGGGGCATAGGCTCCTATAATTCACCCCTCCACTTT,CASSQGGIGSYNSPLHF
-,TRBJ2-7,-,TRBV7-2,TGTGCCAGCAGCTTAGGGGAGATCATGAGGTCCCAGTACTTC,CASSLGEIMRSQYF
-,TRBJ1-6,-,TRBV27,TGTGCCAGCAGTCGGGACCATTCGTCTAATTCACCCCTCCACTTT,CASSRDHSSNSPLHF
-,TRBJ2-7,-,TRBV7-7,TGTGCCAGCAGGAGGGGGGTCCCAATCTACGAGCAGTACTTC,CASRRGVPIYEQYF
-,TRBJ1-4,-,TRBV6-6,TGTGCCAGCAGCTTACCAGAGGTTTCAACTAATGAAAAACTGTTTTTT,CASSLPEVSTNEKLFF
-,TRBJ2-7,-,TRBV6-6,TGTGCCAGCAGTTACCCAGAGATGACAGGTTCCTACGAGCAGTACTTC,CASSYPEMTGSYEQYF
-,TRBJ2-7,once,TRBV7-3,TGTGCCAGCAGCCAACAGGGATCCTCCTACGAGCAGTACTTC,CASSQQGSSYEQYF
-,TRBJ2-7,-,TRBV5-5,TGTGCCAGCAGACCGTTACAGGGAGCGATACTAGCCGGAACCTACGAGCAGTACTTC,CASRPLQGAILAGTYEQYF
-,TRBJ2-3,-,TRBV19,TGTGCCAGTAGTATACCCCGGGTTTCCTCCCTAGATACGCAGTATTTT,CASSIPRVSSLDTQYF
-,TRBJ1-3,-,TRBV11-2,TGTGCCAGCAGCCCCGACTCCTCGAGCTCTGGAAACACCATATATTTT,CASSPDSSSSGNTIYF
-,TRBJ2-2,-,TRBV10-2,TGCGCCAGCAGAGAGGGGATCAACACCGGGGAGCTGTTTTTT,CASREGINTGELFF
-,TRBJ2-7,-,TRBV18,TGTGCCAGCTCACAAGGGGTCGAGCAGTACTTC,CASSQGVEQYF
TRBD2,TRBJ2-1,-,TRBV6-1,TGTGCCAGCAGTGCTAGCGGGAGGGCCAGGAACAATGAGCAGTTCTTC,CASSASGRARNNEQFF
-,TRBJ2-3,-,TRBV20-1,TGCAGTGCTATCCAGTGGGATACGCAGTATTTT,CSAIQWDTQYF
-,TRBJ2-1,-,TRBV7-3,TGTGCCAGCAGCTTGGGGCTAGGTTCCTACAATGAGCAGTTCTTC,CASSLGLGSYNEQFF
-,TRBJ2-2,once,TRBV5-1,TGCGCCAGCAGCTTGGGGGCGGCGAACACCGGGGAGCTGTTTTTT,CASSLGAANTGELFF
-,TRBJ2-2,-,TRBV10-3,TGTGCCATCAGTCTCGGGACTCGCACCGGGGAGCTGTTTTTT,CAISLGTRTGELFF
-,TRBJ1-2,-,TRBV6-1,TGTGCCAGCAGTGATCAGAAGGGGACGGGCTATGGCTACACCTTC,CASSDQKGTGYGYTF
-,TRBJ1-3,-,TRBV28,TGTGCCAGCAGTTTAAGTCCCTCAAACACCATATATTTT,CASSLSPSNTIYF
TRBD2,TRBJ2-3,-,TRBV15,TGTGCCACCAGCAGATTGCGGGCTAGCGGTTTCACAGATACGCAGTATTTT,CATSRLRASGFTDTQYF
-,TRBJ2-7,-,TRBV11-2,TGTGCCAGCAGCTTAGATGACCCACTGTTGACCTACGAGCAGTACTTC,CASSLDDPLLTYEQYF
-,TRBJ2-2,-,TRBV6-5,TGTGCCAGCAGTTATCGCAGGGCCCCGACCACCGGGGAGCTGTTTTTT,CASSYRRAPTTGELFF
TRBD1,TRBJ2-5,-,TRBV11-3,TGTGCCAGCAGCCCCGGGACAGGGAGGGTACGAGAGACCCAGTACTTC,CASSPGTGRVRETQYF
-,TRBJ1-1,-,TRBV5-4,TGTGCCAGCAGCTTGGGGGGAGCGGTTATGAACACTGAAGCTTTCTTT,CASSLGGAVMNTEAFF
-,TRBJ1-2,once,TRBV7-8,TGTGCCAGCAGCTCTGGAGCAAACTATGGCTACACCTTC,CASSSGANYGYTF
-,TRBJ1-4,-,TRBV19,TGTGCCAGTAGTATGACCGGACAGATCGGTGAAAAACTGTTTTTT,CASSMTGQIGEKLFF
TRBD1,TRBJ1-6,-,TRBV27,TGTGCCAGCAGTTTGGACAGGGGTAATTCACCCCTCCACTTT,CASSLDRGNSPLHF
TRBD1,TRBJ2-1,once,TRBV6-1,TGTGCCAGCAGTCCGACAGGGAACTCCTACAATGAGCAGTTCTTC,CASSPTGNSYNEQFF
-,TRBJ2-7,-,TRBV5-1,TGCGCCAGCAGCTTGAGGGACATATCCTACGAGCAGTACTTC,CASSLRDISYEQYF
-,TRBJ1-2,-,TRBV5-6,TGTGCCAGCAGCCCCCAGTCTTATGGCTACACCTTC,CASSPQSYGYTF
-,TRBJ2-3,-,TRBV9,TGTGCCAGCAGCGTCGACGGGGTGAACACAGATACGCAGTATTTT,CASSVDGVNTDTQYF
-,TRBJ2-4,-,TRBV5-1,TGCGCCAGCAGCTTGCAGGGCAACATTCAGTACTTC,CASSLQGNIQYF
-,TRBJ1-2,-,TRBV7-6,TGTGCCAGCAGCTTAAGTTTATGGGGAGGCTACACCTTC,CASSLSLWGGYTF
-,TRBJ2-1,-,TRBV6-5,TGTGCCAGCAGTCTCGCCCGGGACCCACCTAGTGAGCAGTTCTTC,CASSLARDPPSEQFF
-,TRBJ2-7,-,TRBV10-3,TGTGCCATCAGGGGGGGTTCCTACGAGCAGTACTTC,CAIRGGSYEQYF
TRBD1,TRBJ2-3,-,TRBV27,TGTGCCAGCAGTTTATTATCCCCGGGACAGAGGGAGGATACGCAGTATTTT,CASSLLSPGQREDTQYF
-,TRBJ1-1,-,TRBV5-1,TGCGCCAGCAGCTTGACAGGAATGAACACTGAAGCTTTCTTT,CASSLTGMNTEAFF
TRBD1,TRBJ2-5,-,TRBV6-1,TGTGCCAGCTCGAGGGACAGGGTGGCGACCCAGTACTTC,CASSRDRVATQYF
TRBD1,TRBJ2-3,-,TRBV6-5,TGTGCCAGCAGTTCTAGGGGGCCGAAGAAGACAGATACGCAGTATTTT,CASSSRGPKKTDTQYF
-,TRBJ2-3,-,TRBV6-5,TGTGCCAGCAGACCCCCGGGTCTAAATACGCAGTATTTT,CASRPPGLNTQYF
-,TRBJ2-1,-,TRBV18,TGTGCCAGCTCACCTCCCGGGGGGCTCACGATATACAATGAGCAGTTCTTC,CASSPPGGLTIYNEQFF
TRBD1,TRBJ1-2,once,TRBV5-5,TGTGCCAGCAGCACATGGGACAGCCCCTCGGTTGGCTACACCTTC,CASSTWDSPSVGYTF
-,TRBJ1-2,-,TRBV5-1,TGCGCCAGCAGTCTTAATAGTGACTACTATGGCTACACCTTC,CASSLNSDYYGYTF
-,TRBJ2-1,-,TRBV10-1,TGCGCCAGCTCAGCGGCGAGCTCCTACAATGAGCAGTTCTTC,CASSAASSYNEQFF
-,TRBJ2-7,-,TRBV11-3,TGTGCCAGCAGCTTAAGAGGAGGGGACTACGAGCAGTACTTC,CASSLRGGDYEQYF
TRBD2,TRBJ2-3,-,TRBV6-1,TGTGCCAGCAGTGAACGCCCCGCGGGGGGCTGGGCAGATACGCAGTATTTT,CASSERPAGGWADTQYF
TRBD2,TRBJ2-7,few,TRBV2,TGTGCCAGCAGGACTAGCGGGAGCTCCTACGAGCAGTACTTC,CASRTSGSSYEQYF
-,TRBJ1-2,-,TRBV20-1,TGCAGTGCTAGAGCACGAGAAGACTACACCTTC,CSARAREDYTF
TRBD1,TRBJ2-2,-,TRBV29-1,TGCAGCTCCCGGACAGGGGGGGTCACCGGGGAGCTGTTTTTT,CSSRTGGVTGELFF
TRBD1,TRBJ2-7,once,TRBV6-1,TGTGCCAGCAGGACGACAGGGAAGTACGAGCAGTACTTC,CASRTTGKYEQYF
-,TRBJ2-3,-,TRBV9,TGTGCCAGCAGCGTCTCCGCGGGAGATACGCAGTATTTT,CASSVSAGDTQYF
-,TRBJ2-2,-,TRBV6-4,TGTGCCAGCAGTGACTCCATGGGCGCCGGGGAGCTGTTTTTT,CASSDSMGAGELFF
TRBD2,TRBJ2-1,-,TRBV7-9,TGTGCCAGCAGCCCAGGACTAGCTCGGAATGAGCAGTTCTTC,CASSPGLARNEQFF
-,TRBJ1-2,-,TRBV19,TGTGCCAGTAGTACTCTTGACAGGTCGGGTGGCTACACCTTC,CASSTLDRSGGYTF